This T cell receptor beta chain was observed in a study of T cell repertoires in cytomegalovirus infection (dated by TCRdb to between 2019 and 2020). For the wider study: Alongside well-studied HLA-B-restricted epitopes, the peptide stimulations were aimed at recently identified HLA-C-restricted CMV epitopes, whose presentation resists viral immunomodulation. Because public TCR beta signatures pointed to carriage of CMV infection together with the matching HLA type, the HLA type of each donor mattered for the analysis.

Interpreted using the paper, the treatment or condition label stands for: in vitro stimulation with specific CMV peptide epitopes to enrich CMV-specific T cells. The CDR3 runs 17 amino acids, cysteine and phenylalanine included. Kept here is only the CDR3 DNA, which spans 51 bases and is read in frame from base 1. The germline V gene (reference sequence) gives CDR1 as SEHNR and CDR2 as FQNEAQ. Trimming at the junction amounts to 4 bases on V and 0 bases on J, and the germline ends lie 17 bases apart. Sequencing took place on an Illumina HiSeq 1500. TCRdb trimmed public reads at Q25 via fastp, called clones via MiXCR and kept in-frame beta chains. Rows are combined by CDR3 protein, so each entry shows the most common genes and DNA. Across this sample there are fewer than 1,000,000 distinct CDR3 sequences, with around 29% seen only once. 11% to 15% of the sample rests with the top ten. Results the study describes overall, beyond this receptor: Carriers of CMV infection plus the relevant HLA type were discriminated by the cumulative frequency of public TCR beta family members in the study cohort and in an independent roughly 370-donor cohort. In the ex vivo response, HLA-C-restricted CMV-specific TCR beta clonotypes were dominant, and in two of eight donors the single most frequent clonotype came from this HLA-C-restricted group.

Points on this clonotype: Its recognized antigen is unknown. No quality values exist for individual bases; no much larger clone is one base distant.

The receptor was derived from a human donor in good health (CMV status not recorded). Some clones in this sample may be carry-over from other donors' samples. The receptor chain draws on TRBV7-9 and TRBJ2-3; the D call is tentative, TRBD1 or TRBD2, as each matches 5 bases. The source material was cultured CD8+ T cells from PBMCs, sampled from culture after CMV antigen stimulation. The CDR3 protein sequence reads: CASSSAARGPSTDTQYF. The nucleotide sequence reads as follows: TGTGCCAGCAGCTCCGCCGCACGGGGCCCTAGCACAGATACGCAGTATTTT.